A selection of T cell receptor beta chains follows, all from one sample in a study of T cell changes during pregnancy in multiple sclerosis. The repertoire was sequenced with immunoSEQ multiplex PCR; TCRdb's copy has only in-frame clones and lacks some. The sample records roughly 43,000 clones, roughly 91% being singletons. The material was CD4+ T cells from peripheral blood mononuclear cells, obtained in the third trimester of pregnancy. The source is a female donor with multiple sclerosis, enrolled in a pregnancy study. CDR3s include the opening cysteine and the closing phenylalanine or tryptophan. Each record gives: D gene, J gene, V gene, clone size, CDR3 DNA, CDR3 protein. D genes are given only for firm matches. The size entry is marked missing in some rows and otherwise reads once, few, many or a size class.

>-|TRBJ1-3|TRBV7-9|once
TGTGCCAGCAGAGATGAAGGGGCAAGTGGAAACACCATATATTTT
CASRDEGASGNTIYF
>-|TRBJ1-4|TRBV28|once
TGTGCCAGCAGTTTGAGGCACCTTAATGAAAAACTGTTTTTT
CASSLRHLNEKLFF
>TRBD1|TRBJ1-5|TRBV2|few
TGTGCCAGCAGTGAGCCAGGGGGACAACGATTGATCCAGCCCCAGCATTTT
CASSEPGGQRLIQPQHF
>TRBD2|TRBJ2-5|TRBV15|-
TGTGCCACCAGCAGTATCACTAGCGGGGGGCAAGAGACCCAGTACTTC
CATSSITSGGQETQYF
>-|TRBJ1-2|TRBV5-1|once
TGCGCCAGCAGCGGGCAGGACCGCGGGGGCTACACCTTC
CASSGQDRGGYTF
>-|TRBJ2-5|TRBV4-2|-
TGTGCCAGCAGCGAGGTGCGGGCCCGGGGTTTAGATCGGGAGACCCAGTACTTC
CASSEVRARGLDRETQYF
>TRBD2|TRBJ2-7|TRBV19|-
TGTGCCAGTAGTACAGTAGCGGGAGTCCTGGTGGACGAGCAGTACTTC
CASSTVAGVLVDEQYF
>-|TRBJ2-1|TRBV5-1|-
TGCGCCAGCAGCAGGACCGGACAGCCCAATGAGCAGTTCTTC
CASSRTGQPNEQFF
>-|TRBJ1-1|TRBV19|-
TGTGCCAGTAGTATGTCCAGGGTGGGAAACACTGAAGCTTTCTTT
CASSMSRVGNTEAFF
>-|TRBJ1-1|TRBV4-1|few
TGCGCCAGCAGCCAAGTAATCTCCAACACTGAAGCTTTCTTT
CASSQVISNTEAFF
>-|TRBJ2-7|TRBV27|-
TGTGCCAGCAGCCCGACACCGGGGAGGTCCTCCTACGAGCAGTACTTC
CASSPTPGRSSYEQYF
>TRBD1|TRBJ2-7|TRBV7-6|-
TGTGCCAGCAGCCTATTTCCCGGGACAGGGCTGGCGGGTTCCGAGCAGTACTTC
CASSLFPGTGLAGSEQYF
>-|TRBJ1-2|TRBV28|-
TGTGCCAGCAGTTCTCACAGCTATGGCTACACCTTC
CASSSHSYGYTF
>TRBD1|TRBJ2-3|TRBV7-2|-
TGTGCCAGCAGCCTACTCCAGGACAGGGGATTCTCAGATACGCAGTATTTT
CASSLLQDRGFSDTQYF
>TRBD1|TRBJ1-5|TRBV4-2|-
TGTGCCAGCAGCCAAGGTCCCCATGGCAGGGGGCGTCAGCCCCAGCATTTT
CASSQGPHGRGRQPQHF
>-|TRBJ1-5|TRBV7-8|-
TGTGCCAGCAGCTTAAGGCGGGGGGACAATCAGCCCCAGCATTTT
CASSLRRGDNQPQHF
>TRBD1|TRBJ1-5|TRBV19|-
TGTGCCAGTAGTATGCGACAGGGACTCAATCAGCCCCAGCATTTT
CASSMRQGLNQPQHF
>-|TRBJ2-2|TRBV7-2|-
TGTGCCAGCAGCCAACAGAGTTACACCGGGGAGCTGTTTTTT
CASSQQSYTGELFF
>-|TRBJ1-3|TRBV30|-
TGTGCCTGGAGCGGGGGGAGGGCCTCTGGAAACACCATATATTTT
CAWSGGRASGNTIYF
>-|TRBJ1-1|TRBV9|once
TGTGCCAGCAGCCCCCGGGGGAACACTGAAGCTTTCTTT
CASSPRGNTEAFF
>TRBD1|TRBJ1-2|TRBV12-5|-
TGTGCTAGTGTAAGAGGGACAGGGGGGGGCTATGGCTACACCTTC
CASVRGTGGGYGYTF
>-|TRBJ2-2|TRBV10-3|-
TGTGCCATCAGGGAAACAGAGAACACCGGGGAGCTGTTTTTT
CAIRETENTGELFF
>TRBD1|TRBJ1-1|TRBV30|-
TGTGCCTGGACACCAGGACAGGGAAAGGGAGCTTTCTTT
CAWTPGQGKGAFF
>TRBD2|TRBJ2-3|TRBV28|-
TGTGCCAGCAGTTCCCCCGGTTCTAGCGGTTGGGATACGCAGTATTTT
CASSSPGSSGWDTQYF
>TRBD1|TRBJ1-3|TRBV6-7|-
TGTGCCAGCAGTTATAGGGGGCGCCGCAGTCCGAGCTCTGGAAACACCATATATTTT
CASSYRGRRSPSSGNTIYF
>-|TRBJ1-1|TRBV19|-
TGTGCCAGTATCCCCGATGCAGCGACTGAAGCTTTCTTT
CASIPDAATEAFF
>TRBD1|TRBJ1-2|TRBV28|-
TGTGCCAGCAGTTTACTAACCGGGACAGGGGACGTGGTCGGCTATGGCTACACCTTC
CASSLLTGTGDVVGYGYTF
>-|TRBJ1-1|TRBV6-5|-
TGTGCCAGCAGGAGGAGCACTGAAGCTTTCTTT
CASRRSTEAFF
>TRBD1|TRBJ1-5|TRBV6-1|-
TGTGCCAGCAGTGGGGCGACAGGGATCAATCAGCCCCAGCATTTT
CASSGATGINQPQHF
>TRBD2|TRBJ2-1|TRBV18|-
TGTGCCAGCTCACAAGACACTTTCCAAGAGCGGGGGGGTCTCTTC
CASSQDTFQERGGLF
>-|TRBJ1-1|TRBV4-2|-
TGTGCCAGCAGCCATACTGACAGAGACACTGAAGCTTTCTTT
CASSHTDRDTEAFF
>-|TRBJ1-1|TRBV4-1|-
TGCGCCAGCAGGCCTCTATACAGGGAGTCCACTGAAGCTTTCTTT
CASRPLYRESTEAFF
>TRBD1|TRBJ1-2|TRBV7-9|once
TGTGCCAGCAGCTTAGGCCGGACAGGGAAAGGCTATGGCTACACCTTC
CASSLGRTGKGYGYTF
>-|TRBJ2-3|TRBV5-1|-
TGCGCCAGCAGCTTGAGCGGCCCGGGCACAGATACGCAGTATTTT
CASSLSGPGTDTQYF
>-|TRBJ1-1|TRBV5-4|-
TGTGCCAGCAGCCGCGCGGGACCTGAAGCTTTCTTT
CASSRAGPEAFF
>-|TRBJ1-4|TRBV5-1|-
TGCGCCAGCAGCTTCGGGAGTTTCAGGGTTGCAACTAATGAAAAACTGTTTTTT
CASSFGSFRVATNEKLFF
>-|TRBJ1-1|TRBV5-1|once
TGCGCCAGCAGCTTGGGAGATCCTTCTGAAGCTTTCTTT
CASSLGDPSEAFF
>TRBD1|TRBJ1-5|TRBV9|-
TGTGCCAGGGGGACAGGGGAGTTTAGCGGCAATCAGCCCCAGCATTTT
CARGTGEFSGNQPQHF
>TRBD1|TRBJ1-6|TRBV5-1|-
TGCGCCAGCTCAGGGGGATCCTATAATTCACCCCTCCACTTT
CASSGGSYNSPLHF
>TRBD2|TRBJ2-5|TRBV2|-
TGTGCCAGCAGGGAGGGTTTTTCTAGCGGGGGTTCTCGAGAGACCCAGTACTTC
CASREGFSSGGSRETQYF
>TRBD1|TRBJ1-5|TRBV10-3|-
TGTGCCACCCGGGACAGCTTCCCTAGCAATCAGCCCCAGCATTTT
CATRDSFPSNQPQHF
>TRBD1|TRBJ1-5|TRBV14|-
TGTGCCAGCAGCATGGGACAGGGTAGCAATCAGCCCCAGCATTTT
CASSMGQGSNQPQHF
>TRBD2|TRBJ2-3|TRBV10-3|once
TGTGCCATCGGCACTAGCGGGAGCACAGATACGCAGTATTTT
CAIGTSGSTDTQYF
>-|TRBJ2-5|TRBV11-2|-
TGTGCCAGCAGCCCGGGAGCGAGAGGCCAAGAGACCCAGTACTTC
CASSPGARGQETQYF
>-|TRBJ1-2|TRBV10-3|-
TGTGCCATCAGTCCAGGGGTTTATGGCTACACCTTC
CAISPGVYGYTF
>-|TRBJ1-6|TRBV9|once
TGTGCCAGCAGCGTAGAAGGCAGGAATAACTCACCCCTCCACTTT
CASSVEGRNNSPLHF
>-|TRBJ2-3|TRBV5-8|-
TGTGCCAGCAGCTTGCCGGGTACTAGCACAGATACGCAGTATTTT
CASSLPGTSTDTQYF
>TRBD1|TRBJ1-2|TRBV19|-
TGTGCCAGTAGTACCACCGGGACAGGGGAGGGCGGCGGCTACACCTTC
CASSTTGTGEGGGYTF
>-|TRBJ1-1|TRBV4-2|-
TGTGCCAGCAGCCAAGGTGGGGTCCCAGGGGCGAGGGACACTGAAGCTTTCTTT
CASSQGGVPGARDTEAFF
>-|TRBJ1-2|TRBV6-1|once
TGTGCCAGCAGGAGGGGGGGTGACTATGGCTACACCTTC
CASRRGGDYGYTF
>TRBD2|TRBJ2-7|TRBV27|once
TGTGCCAGCAGTCCGGGGGGTAGCGGGAGCCACGAGCAGTACTTC
CASSPGGSGSHEQYF
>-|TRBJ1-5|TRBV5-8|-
TGTGCCAGCAGTTCCCAGTTTCAGCCCCAGCATTTT
CASSSQFQPQHF
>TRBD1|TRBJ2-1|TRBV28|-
TGTGCCAGCAGTTCCAGGGGGATCTCCTACAATGAGCAGTTCTTC
CASSSRGISYNEQFF
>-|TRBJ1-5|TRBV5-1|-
TGCGCCAGCAGCGACCAGGGAGGGGATCAGCCCCAGCATTTT
CASSDQGGDQPQHF